These T cell receptor beta chains were read from a single sample in a study of chemoradiotherapy in HPV16-positive cancers. Method: immunoSEQ multiplex PCR; TCRdb's copy keeps in-frame clones and lacks some. Among roughly 32,000 clones listed, nearly 90% were seen once. The source material was blood, sampled from a patient who underwent chemoradiotherapy. The receptors stem from a human donor with HPV-associated anogenital cancer. Each CDR3 is given with its conserved first and last residue. The D gene is left open where the match is weak. Some rows mark clone size as missing; the rest say once, few, many or name a class of expanded clone.

J gene: TRBJ2-3; D gene: -; V gene: TRBV5-1; clone size: once; CDR3 DNA: TGCGCCAGCAGCTTGCTCCTTAGCGTAACTAGCACAGATACGCAGTATTTT; CDR3 protein: CASSLLLSVTSTDTQYF
J gene: TRBJ2-5; D gene: -; V gene: TRBV9; clone size: -; CDR3 DNA: TGTGCCAGCAGCGTAGAAAACAAAGAGACCCAGTACTTC; CDR3 protein: CASSVENKETQYF
J gene: TRBJ1-2; D gene: -; V gene: TRBV9; clone size: once; CDR3 DNA: TGTGCCAGCAGCGCTAGCGGGAACAGCTATGGCTACACCTTC; CDR3 protein: CASSASGNSYGYTF
J gene: TRBJ1-4; D gene: -; V gene: TRBV2; clone size: -; CDR3 DNA: TGTGCCAGCAGCCCATTTACAGGGATGAGTGAAAAACTGTTTTTT; CDR3 protein: CASSPFTGMSEKLFF
J gene: TRBJ2-3; D gene: TRBD2; V gene: TRBV4-1; clone size: -; CDR3 DNA: TGCGCCAGCAGCCAAACCCGTGGCGGCGGGAGGGCCGAGGGAGATACGCAGTATTTT; CDR3 protein: CASSQTRGGGRAEGDTQYF
J gene: TRBJ2-5; D gene: -; V gene: TRBV9; clone size: -; CDR3 DNA: TGTGCCAGCAGCGTCCAAGAGACCCAGTACTTC; CDR3 protein: CASSVQETQYF
J gene: TRBJ2-1; D gene: -; V gene: TRBV7-6; clone size: -; CDR3 DNA: TGTGCCAGCAGCTCAGGACAAACTGAGCAGTTCTTC; CDR3 protein: CASSSGQTEQFF
J gene: TRBJ1-2; D gene: -; V gene: TRBV5-4; clone size: once; CDR3 DNA: TGTGCCAGCAGCTTGGCGGCAGGGGACTTTTATGGCTACACCTTC; CDR3 protein: CASSLAAGDFYGYTF
J gene: TRBJ1-1; D gene: -; V gene: TRBV5-4; clone size: -; CDR3 DNA: TGTGCCAGCAGCAGGGACATGAACACTGAAGCTTTCTTT; CDR3 protein: CASSRDMNTEAFF
J gene: TRBJ1-1; D gene: -; V gene: TRBV5-1; clone size: once; CDR3 DNA: TGCGCCAGCAGCTTGGATGGACACCCTGGAGCTTTCTTT; CDR3 protein: CASSLDGHPGAFF
J gene: TRBJ2-7; D gene: TRBD1; V gene: TRBV7-9; clone size: -; CDR3 DNA: TGTGCAACAGATCGGGACAGGGGTCTATACGAGCAGTACTTC; CDR3 protein: CATDRDRGLYEQYF
J gene: TRBJ2-3; D gene: -; V gene: TRBV5-1; clone size: -; CDR3 DNA: TGCGCCAGCAGCTTGGGTACAGCCACAGATACGCAGTATTTT; CDR3 protein: CASSLGTATDTQYF
J gene: TRBJ1-3; D gene: -; V gene: TRBV30; clone size: -; CDR3 DNA: TGTGCCTGGACTCGGGGGGGCACTCTCTCTGGAAACACCATATATTTT; CDR3 protein: CAWTRGGTLSGNTIYF
J gene: TRBJ2-5; D gene: -; V gene: TRBV10-1; clone size: -; CDR3 DNA: TGCGCCAACCAAACCCTAGAAGAGACCCAGTACTTC; CDR3 protein: CANQTLEETQYF
J gene: TRBJ1-2; D gene: TRBD1; V gene: TRBV25-1; clone size: -; CDR3 DNA: TGTGCCAGCAGTGACTCCCGGGACAGGCGGACGTATGGCTACACCTTC; CDR3 protein: CASSDSRDRRTYGYTF
J gene: TRBJ1-2; D gene: -; V gene: TRBV9; clone size: -; CDR3 DNA: TGTGCCAGCAGCGTAGCAAACGGCAACTATGGCTACACCTTC; CDR3 protein: CASSVANGNYGYTF
J gene: TRBJ2-3; D gene: -; V gene: TRBV5-1; clone size: -; CDR3 DNA: TGCGCCAGCAGCGCCGCCCCAGGGGCAGGCACAGATACGCAGTATTTT; CDR3 protein: CASSAAPGAGTDTQYF
J gene: TRBJ2-5; D gene: -; V gene: TRBV6-1; clone size: -; CDR3 DNA: TGTGCCAGCAGTGAAGCGCTTGGGCAGGTCCAAGAGACCCAGTACTTC; CDR3 protein: CASSEALGQVQETQYF
J gene: TRBJ1-3; D gene: -; V gene: TRBV7-2; clone size: -; CDR3 DNA: TGTGCCAGCAGCTCCGACTCTGGAAACACCATATATTTT; CDR3 protein: CASSSDSGNTIYF
J gene: TRBJ2-2; D gene: -; V gene: TRBV7-6; clone size: -; CDR3 DNA: TGTGCCAGCAGCATTAATCCGGGGACCGGGGAGCTGTTTTTT; CDR3 protein: CASSINPGTGELFF
J gene: TRBJ1-6; D gene: TRBD1; V gene: TRBV9; clone size: -; CDR3 DNA: TGTGCCAGCAGCTCGCGCCCGCGACAGGGTGGTTCACCCCTCCACTTT; CDR3 protein: CASSSRPRQGGSPLHF
J gene: TRBJ2-1; D gene: TRBD1; V gene: TRBV5-4; clone size: -; CDR3 DNA: TGTGCCAGCAGCTCGGCGACAGGGGGTCTCTACAATGAGCAGTTCTTC; CDR3 protein: CASSSATGGLYNEQFF
J gene: TRBJ1-2; D gene: -; V gene: TRBV25-1; clone size: few; CDR3 DNA: TGTGCCAGCAGTGAACCAAATAGTGATCGGAACTATGGCTACACCTTC; CDR3 protein: CASSEPNSDRNYGYTF
J gene: TRBJ1-3; D gene: -; V gene: TRBV7-8; clone size: -; CDR3 DNA: TGTGCCAGCAGCCACAGTGCCGGAAACACCATATATTTT; CDR3 protein: CASSHSAGNTIYF
J gene: TRBJ1-6; D gene: TRBD1; V gene: TRBV18; clone size: -; CDR3 DNA: TGTGCCAGCTCACCCACAGGGGCGCATTCACCCCTCCACTTT; CDR3 protein: CASSPTGAHSPLHF
J gene: TRBJ2-5; D gene: TRBD2; V gene: TRBV29-1; clone size: -; CDR3 DNA: TGCAGCGTTGAAGATCTTTGGCCTAGCGGGAGTTGGAGGGAGACCCAGTACTTC; CDR3 protein: CSVEDLWPSGSWRETQYF
J gene: TRBJ2-1; D gene: TRBD2; V gene: TRBV15; clone size: -; CDR3 DNA: TGTGCCACCAGCATGACTAGCGGGAGGAATGAGCAGTTCTTC; CDR3 protein: CATSMTSGRNEQFF
J gene: TRBJ1-3; D gene: -; V gene: TRBV27; clone size: -; CDR3 DNA: TGTGCCAGCAGTCCAACAGGTAGCTCTGGAAACACCATATATTTT; CDR3 protein: CASSPTGSSGNTIYF
J gene: TRBJ2-3; D gene: -; V gene: TRBV7-2; clone size: -; CDR3 DNA: TGTGCCAGCAGCATTGGGGGCGCTAGCACAGATACGCAGTATTTT; CDR3 protein: CASSIGGASTDTQYF
J gene: TRBJ1-1; D gene: TRBD1; V gene: TRBV5-4; clone size: few; CDR3 DNA: TGTGCCAGCAGCCAGGAAGGACAGGGTCGCACTGAAGCTTTCTTT; CDR3 protein: CASSQEGQGRTEAFF
J gene: TRBJ2-5; D gene: TRBD2; V gene: TRBV30; clone size: -; CDR3 DNA: TGTGCCTGGAATACCGGGGGGTTCCTGTGGACCCAGTACTTC; CDR3 protein: CAWNTGGFLWTQYF
J gene: TRBJ1-1; D gene: TRBD1; V gene: TRBV5-4; clone size: once; CDR3 DNA: TGTGCCAGCAGCTTCGACAGGGGGTACACTGAAGCTTTCTTT; CDR3 protein: CASSFDRGYTEAFF
J gene: TRBJ1-4; D gene: -; V gene: TRBV2; clone size: -; CDR3 DNA: TGTGCCAGCAGTGATGCTAATGAAAAACTGTTTTTT; CDR3 protein: CASSDANEKLFF
J gene: TRBJ2-5; D gene: -; V gene: TRBV5-1; clone size: -; CDR3 DNA: TGCGCCAGCAGCTTGGAATTGGGGACCCAGTACTTC; CDR3 protein: CASSLELGTQYF
J gene: TRBJ2-7; D gene: -; V gene: TRBV6-5; clone size: -; CDR3 DNA: TGTGCCAGCAGTTATGTCAAGAACTACGAGCAGTACTTC; CDR3 protein: CASSYVKNYEQYF
J gene: TRBJ2-1; D gene: -; V gene: TRBV9; clone size: -; CDR3 DNA: TGTGCCAGCAGCGTAGGCGGAGGGGGATACAATGAGCAGTTCTTC; CDR3 protein: CASSVGGGGYNEQFF
J gene: TRBJ1-2; D gene: TRBD1; V gene: TRBV7-2; clone size: -; CDR3 DNA: TGTGCCAGCAGCTTCACGACAGGGAACTATGGCTACACCTTC; CDR3 protein: CASSFTTGNYGYTF
J gene: TRBJ2-7; D gene: -; V gene: TRBV7-8; clone size: once; CDR3 DNA: TGTGCCAGCAGCTTAGGAGTCCGAGTAGCCTACGAGCAGTACTTC; CDR3 protein: CASSLGVRVAYEQYF
J gene: TRBJ2-7; D gene: -; V gene: TRBV4-3; clone size: -; CDR3 DNA: TGCGCCAGCAGCCAAGGGAGCCCAGGCTCCTTAGGCGAGCAGTACTTC; CDR3 protein: CASSQGSPGSLGEQYF
J gene: TRBJ2-3; D gene: TRBD2; V gene: TRBV2; clone size: -; CDR3 DNA: TGTGCCAGCAGGGACAGCGGGGGATCCACAGATACGCAGTATTTT; CDR3 protein: CASRDSGGSTDTQYF
J gene: TRBJ1-5; D gene: -; V gene: TRBV11-2; clone size: -; CDR3 DNA: TGTGCCAGCAGCTTGTCGGGACAGCCCCAGCATTTT; CDR3 protein: CASSLSGQPQHF
J gene: TRBJ1-1; D gene: -; V gene: TRBV7-2; clone size: -; CDR3 DNA: TGTGCCAGCAGCGAAGGCGACGCCCTTCGAAGGCCTTTCTTT; CDR3 protein: CASSEGDALRRPFF
J gene: TRBJ1-6; D gene: TRBD1; V gene: TRBV5-1; clone size: -; CDR3 DNA: TGCGCCAGCAGCTTGACAGGGGGCTCGAAGTCACCCCTCCACTTT; CDR3 protein: CASSLTGGSKSPLHF
J gene: TRBJ1-1; D gene: -; V gene: TRBV27; clone size: -; CDR3 DNA: TGTGCCAGCAGTCCCCCGCAGGGGACTGAAGCTTTCTTT; CDR3 protein: CASSPPQGTEAFF
J gene: TRBJ2-7; D gene: -; V gene: TRBV28; clone size: -; CDR3 DNA: TGTGCCAGCACCAAAGGCCACACAACCTACGAGCAGTACTTC; CDR3 protein: CASTKGHTTYEQYF
J gene: TRBJ1-6; D gene: -; V gene: TRBV9; clone size: -; CDR3 DNA: TGTGCCAGCAGCGCCTACGGTTCACCCCTCCACTTT; CDR3 protein: CASSAYGSPLHF
J gene: TRBJ2-7; D gene: TRBD1; V gene: TRBV11-2; clone size: -; CDR3 DNA: TGTGCCAGCAGCCCGAGACGGACAGGATACGAGCAGTACTTC; CDR3 protein: CASSPRRTGYEQYF
J gene: TRBJ2-5; D gene: -; V gene: TRBV19; clone size: once; CDR3 DNA: TGTGCCAGTAGTATTCAATACAGGATCCAAGAGACCCAGTACTTC; CDR3 protein: CASSIQYRIQETQYF
J gene: TRBJ2-7; D gene: TRBD2; V gene: TRBV6-5; clone size: -; CDR3 DNA: TGTGCCAGCAGTTCTACGACTAGCGGGAACTACGAGCAGTACTTC; CDR3 protein: CASSSTTSGNYEQYF
J gene: TRBJ2-7; D gene: TRBD1; V gene: TRBV6-1; clone size: -; CDR3 DNA: TGTGCCAGCAGTGAAGGGGTCTGGGGACAGGGTCCCTACGAGCAGTACTTC; CDR3 protein: CASSEGVWGQGPYEQYF
J gene: TRBJ2-2; D gene: -; V gene: TRBV7-9; clone size: -; CDR3 DNA: TGTGCCAGCAGCTTAGTGACAGAATACACCGGGGAGCTGTTTTTT; CDR3 protein: CASSLVTEYTGELFF
J gene: TRBJ2-3; D gene: TRBD2; V gene: TRBV5-1; clone size: -; CDR3 DNA: TGCGCCAGCAGCCCAAGGACTAGCGGATACACAGATACGCAGTATTTT; CDR3 protein: CASSPRTSGYTDTQYF
J gene: TRBJ2-7; D gene: -; V gene: TRBV7-8; clone size: -; CDR3 DNA: TGTGCCAGCAGCTTAGAGGGGGGAGCGGCAACCTACGAGCAGTACTTC; CDR3 protein: CASSLEGGAATYEQYF
J gene: TRBJ2-1; D gene: TRBD1; V gene: TRBV4-2; clone size: -; CDR3 DNA: TGTGCCAGCAGCCTCGACAGGGGGGCCAACAATGAGCAGTTCTTC; CDR3 protein: CASSLDRGANNEQFF
J gene: TRBJ2-7; D gene: -; V gene: TRBV6-1; clone size: -; CDR3 DNA: TGTGCCAGCAGTGAATCGACCGGGGCAGGGTGGCCCTACGAGCAGTACTTC; CDR3 protein: CASSESTGAGWPYEQYF